This TCR beta chain stems from a study of blood T cell repertoires in COVID-19. Study in general: The United States, Italy and Spain supplied acute and convalescent COVID-19 samples. T cells, B-cell-depleted T cells, or PBMCs provided the cDNA or gDNA that served as material.

Source study methods: Reference gene primer amplification yielded estimated nucleated cell counts. Profiled with immunoSEQ multiplex PCR; TCRdb holds only in-frame clones, not every one. D and trimming come from the DNA, and the V and J calls and clone size come from that table. This table holds some 240,000 clones, 85% found once. From germline, CDR1 is SQVTM and CDR2 ANQGSEA. CDR3 length equals 15 residues. The V and J ends lost 3 bases and 0 bases, in that order; junction bases with no gene match: 8. Seattle cases were enrolled at active infection and followed longitudinally. Material: peripheral blood. The TCR sequence derives from a woman aged 70-85 years with COVID-19, enrolled during active disease. The rearrangement joins TRBV29-1 to TRBJ2-7, with TRBD2 matching 7 bases. Written as DNA, the CDR3 is TGCAGCGTTGAGGGTACTAGCGATTCCTCCTACGAGCAGTACTTC. Its protein product is CSVEGTSDSSYEQYF.